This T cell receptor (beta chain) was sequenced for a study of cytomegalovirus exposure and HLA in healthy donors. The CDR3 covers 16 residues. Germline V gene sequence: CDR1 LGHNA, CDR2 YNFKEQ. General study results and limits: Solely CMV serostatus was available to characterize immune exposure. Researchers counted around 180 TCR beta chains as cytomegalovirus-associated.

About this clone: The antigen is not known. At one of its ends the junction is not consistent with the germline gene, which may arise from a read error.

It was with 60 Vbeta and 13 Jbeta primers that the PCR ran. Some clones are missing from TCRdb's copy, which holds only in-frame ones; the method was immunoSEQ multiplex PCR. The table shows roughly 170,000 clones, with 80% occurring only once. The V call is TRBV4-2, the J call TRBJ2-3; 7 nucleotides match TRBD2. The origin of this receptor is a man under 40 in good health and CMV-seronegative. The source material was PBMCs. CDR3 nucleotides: TGTGCCAGCAGCCAATCCCTCGACGCGGCGGGAGATACGAAGTATTTT. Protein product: CASSQSLDAAGDTKYF.